Presented here are 18 T cell receptor beta chains from one specimen sequenced in a study of CD4 T cells in relation to SARS-CoV-2 and coronaviruses. Method: immunoSEQ multiplex PCR; TCRdb's copy keeps in-frame clones and lacks some. The sample records some 42,000 clones, 88% being singletons. The specimen was memory CD4+ T cells from PBMCs. The receptors derive from an adult with COVID-19.

This chain joins TRBV10-3 and TRBJ1-6, with D unclear. CDR1 and CDR2 (germline): ENHRY, SYGVKD. The V end was cut by 3 bases, the J end by 3 bases, with 9 bases between. This CDR3 region has 15 residues. As DNA, the CDR3 is TGTGCCATCAGTGACGTCGCAGGCTATAATTCACCCCTCCACTTT. It translates to CAISDVAGYNSPLHF.

This clone was seen once. This chain uses TRBV6-2 or TRBV6-3 with TRBJ2-7, with D possibly matching TRBD1 (6 bases). V lost 0 bases and J lost 2, with 8 bases in between. This CDR3 has 14 residues. CDR1 is MNHEY and CDR2 is SVGEGT in the germline V gene. CDR3 region: CASSYSGGPYEQYF. The CDR3 bases are TGTGCCAGCAGTTACTCAGGGGGACCCTACGAGCAGTACTTC.

This clone was seen a single time. The J gene is TRBJ1-5, the V gene TRBV27, with 8 bases that match TRBD1. CDR1 is MNHEY, CDR2 SMNVEV, per germline (reference sequence). Losses at the gene ends were 2 bases for V and 5 bases for J; bases not matched to a gene: 8. The CDR3 has 16 residues. This CDR3 is CASSLRGTGGDQPQHF. The CDR3 DNA reads as TGTGCCAGCAGTTTAAGGGGGACAGGTGGCGATCAGCCCCAGCATTTT.

V gene TRBV2 combines with J gene TRBJ1-6; D is unresolved. Per germline, CDR1 SNHLY and CDR2 FYNNEI. The V gene lost 4 bases and the J gene lost 7 bases, with 11 bases spanning the gap. The CDR3 contains 14 residues. The CDR3, as DNA: TGTGCCAGCAGTGTTGGCAGTACCAATTCACCCCTCCACTTT. Its translation: CASSVGSTNSPLHF.

The V call is TRBV2, the J call TRBJ2-2; TRBD2 is a possible D gene (5 bases). There are 14 residues in the CDR3. With 5 bases removed from V and 5 bases from J, the gap between germline ends came to 12 bases. CDR1 SNHLY and CDR2 FYNNEI come from the germline V gene. The CDR3 DNA sequence: TGTGCCAGCAGTACTGAGGGCCGGACCGGGGAGCTGTTTTTT. Translated: CASSTEGRTGELFF.

This clone was counted a single time. V and J are TRBV6-5 and TRBJ1-1; D is ambiguous. V lost 6 bases and J 7 bases, leaving 12 bases between the germline ends. The CDR3 runs to 12 residues. Germline lookup yields CDR1 MNHEY and CDR2 SVGAGI. The CDR3 here is CASSSWVGEAFF. CDR3 sequence (DNA): TGTGCCAGCAGCTCGTGGGTGGGTGAAGCTTTCTTT.

The chain couples TRBV10-1 to TRBJ2-7, with TRBD1 identical over 11 bases. The CDR3 sequence is 15 residues long. Germline V lookup: CDR1 WNHNN, CDR2 SYGVQD (reference sequence). J was trimmed by 6 bases and V by 5 bases; bases with no gene match: 9. The CDR3 region has the DNA TGCGCCAGCAGTAGAACCGGGACAGGGGGACCCGAGCAGTACTTC. Amino acids: CASSRTGTGGPEQYF.

The rearrangement joins TRBV4-1 to TRBJ2-7, with D perhaps matching TRBD1 or TRBD2 (5 bases each). The length of the CDR3 is 15 residues. From germline, CDR1 is MGHRA and CDR2 YSYEKL. Trimming removed 0 bases at V and 3 bases at J, with 12 bases between. CDR3 DNA: TGCGCCAGCAGCCAAGATTGGGGGAAGGGCTACGAGCAGTACTTC. Amino acid sequence: CASSQDWGKGYEQYF.

As regards this clone: This same CDR3 is encoded by further DNA sequences in the sample. The chain couples TRBV7-2 to TRBJ1-5, with 10 bases lining up with TRBD1. Germline lookup yields CDR1 SGHTA and CDR2 FQGNSA. This CDR3 region has 15 residues. The V segment lost 5 bases and the J segment 5 bases; nucleotides outside the gene matches: 6. The CDR3 here is CASSLDRGQDQPQHF. The CDR3 DNA reads TGTGCCAGCAGCCTCGACAGGGGGCAGGATCAGCCCCAGCATTTT.

V gene TRBV6-6 combines with J gene TRBJ2-5; no reliable D call. V was cut by 6 bases and J by 1 base, with 3 bases left in between. The germline V gene encodes CDR1 MNHNY and CDR2 SVGAGI (reference sequence). The CDR3 sequence is 11 residues long. The CDR3 region is CASSPQETQYF. CDR3 in DNA: TGTGCCAGCAGCCCCCAAGAGACCCAGTACTTC.

This chain connects TRBV19 to TRBJ2-3; no reliable D call. Germline lookup yields CDR1 LNHDA and CDR2 SQIVND (reference sequence). The CDR3 runs 13 residues. V lost 6 bases, J lost 1 base, and 8 bases lay in between. The CDR3 reads CASREGGTDTQYF. CDR3 coding DNA: TGTGCCAGTAGAGAAGGAGGCACAGATACGCAGTATTTT.

Here the CDR3 reads CTSSQIPAGQGNSPLHF. DNA for the CDR3: TGCACCAGCAGCCAGATACCCGCGGGACAGGGGAATTCACCCCTCCACTTT. The rearrangement links TRBV1 to TRBJ1-6; the DNA was not used to check the table's D call, TRBD1. TRBV1 is recorded as a pseudogene. This CDR3 is built from 17 residues.

The chain recombines TRBV10-1 with TRBJ2-3, with D perhaps being TRBD1 or TRBD2 (5 bases each). The germline gives CDR1 WNHNN, CDR2 SYGVQD (reference sequence). The length of the CDR3 is 15 residues. Trimming pared 4 bases from V and 6 bases from J, leaving 17 bases between. In nucleotides, the CDR3 is TGCGCCAGCAGTGGGGTCGGGACCATCGCGGATACGCAGTATTTT. This codes for CASSGVGTIADTQYF.

This chain connects TRBV18 to TRBJ1-1; 8 nucleotides line up with TRBD1. Germline V gene data show CDR1 as KGHSH and CDR2 as LQKENI. The CDR3 loop spans 12 amino acids. V lost 4 bases to trimming and J lost 6 bases; unmatched junction nucleotides: 1. The chain's CDR3 is CASSQQGAEAFF. The CDR3 DNA follows: TGTGCCAGCTCACAACAGGGGGCTGAAGCTTTCTTT.

J is TRBJ2-1 and V is TRBV5-8; 11 bases agree with TRBD2. Germline V gene data show CDR1 as SGHTS and CDR2 as YDEGEE. V lost 10 bases and J lost 0; bases outside the gene matches: 6. CDR3 length equals 15 residues. The CDR3 loop is CAGGTSGTSYNEQFF. CDR3 in DNA: TGTGCCGGGGGGACTAGCGGAACCTCCTACAATGAGCAGTTCTTC.

The chain combines TRBV7-9 with TRBJ1-2; D unresolved. Germline CDR1 reads SEHNR; CDR2 reads FQNEAQ (reference sequence). There are 14 residues in the CDR3. V was pared by 2 bases and J by 2 bases, with 9 bases between. CDR3 loop: CASSLSITNYGYTF. The CDR3 region has the DNA TGTGCCAGCAGCTTAAGCATAACGAACTATGGCTACACCTTC.

The rearrangement uses TRBV5-1 and TRBJ2-3; TRBD1 might be the D (5 bases). The germline V gene encodes CDR1 SGHRS and CDR2 YFSETQ. The V end was cut by 3 bases, the J end by 4 bases, with 9 bases between. The CDR3 consists of 13 residues. This CDR3 reads CASSSDKSDTQYF. The CDR3 DNA is TGCGCCAGCAGCTCGGACAAATCAGATACGCAGTATTTT.

V is TRBV5-6 and J is TRBJ2-1; tentatively, D is TRBD2 (5 bases). CDR3 length: 14 residues. The V end was cut by 4 bases, the J end by 5 bases, with 13 bases between. Germline CDR1 SGHDT, CDR2 YYEEEE. The CDR3 loop is CASSGDWTHNEQFF. The CDR3 bases are TGTGCCAGCAGCGGTGACTGGACTCACAATGAGCAGTTCTTC.